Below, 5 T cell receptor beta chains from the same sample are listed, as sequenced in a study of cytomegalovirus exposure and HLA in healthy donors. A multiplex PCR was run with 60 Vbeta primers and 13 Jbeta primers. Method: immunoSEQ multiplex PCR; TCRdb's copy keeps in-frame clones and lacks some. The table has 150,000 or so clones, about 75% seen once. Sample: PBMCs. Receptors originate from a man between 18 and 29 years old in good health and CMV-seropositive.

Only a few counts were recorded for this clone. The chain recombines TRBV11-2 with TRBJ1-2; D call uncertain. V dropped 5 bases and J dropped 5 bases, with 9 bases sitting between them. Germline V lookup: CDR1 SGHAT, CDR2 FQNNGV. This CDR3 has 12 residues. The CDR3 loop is CASSPNSYGYTF. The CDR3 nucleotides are TGTGCCAGCAGCCCAAACAGTTATGGCTACACCTTC.

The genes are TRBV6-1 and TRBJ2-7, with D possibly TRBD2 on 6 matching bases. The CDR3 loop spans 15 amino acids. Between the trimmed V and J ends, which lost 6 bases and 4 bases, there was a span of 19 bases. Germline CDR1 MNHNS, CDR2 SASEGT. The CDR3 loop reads CASRIPGTRWYEQYF. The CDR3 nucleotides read TGTGCCAGCAGGATACCGGGGACTCGGTGGTACGAGCAGTACTTC.

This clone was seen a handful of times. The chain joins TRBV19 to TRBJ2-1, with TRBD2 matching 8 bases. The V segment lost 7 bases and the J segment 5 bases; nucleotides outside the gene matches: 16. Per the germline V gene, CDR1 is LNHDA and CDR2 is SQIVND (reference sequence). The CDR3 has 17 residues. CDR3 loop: CASNSPPGLGTNNEQFF. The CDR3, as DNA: TGTGCCAGTAACTCACCACCGGGACTAGGGACTAACAATGAGCAGTTCTTC.

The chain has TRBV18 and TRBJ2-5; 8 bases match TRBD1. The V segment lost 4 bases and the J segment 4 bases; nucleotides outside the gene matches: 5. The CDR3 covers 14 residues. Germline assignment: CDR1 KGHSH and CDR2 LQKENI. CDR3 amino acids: CASSLTGVRETQYF. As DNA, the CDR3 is TGTGCCAGCTCACTGACAGGGGTACGAGAGACCCAGTACTTC.

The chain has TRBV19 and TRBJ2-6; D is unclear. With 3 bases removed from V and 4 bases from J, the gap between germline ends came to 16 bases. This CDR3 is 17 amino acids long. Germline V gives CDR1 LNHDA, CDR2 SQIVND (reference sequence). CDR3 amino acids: CASSIYNAASGANVLTF. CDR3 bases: TGTGCCAGTAGTATCTACAATGCGGCGTCGGGGGCCAACGTCCTGACTTTC. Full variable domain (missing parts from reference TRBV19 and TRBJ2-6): DGGITQSPKYLFRKEGQNVTLSCEQNLNHDAMYWYRQDPGQGLRLIYYSQIVNDFQKGDIAEGYSVSREKKESFPLTVTSAQKNPTAFYLCASSIYNAASGANVLTFGAGSRLTVL.